This T cell receptor (beta chain) originates from a study of cytomegalovirus exposure and HLA in healthy donors. Study-wide points: The Asian-associated ancestry cluster reportedly had fewer N-insertions than the roughly 670-donor mean in a later analysis. It was confirmed in vitro that three of the CMV-associated chains were specific for CMV antigens.

As regards this clone: Its specificity is not known.

This CDR3 has 14 residues. V lost 5 bases to trimming and J lost 6 bases; unmatched junction nucleotides: 10. Germline values: CDR1 SGHRS, CDR2 YFSETQ. Both 60 Vbeta primers and 13 Jbeta primers went into the PCR. Measured with immunoSEQ multiplex PCR; TCRdb has only the in-frame clones, and not every one. The sample yields around 150,000 clones, approximately 78% seen once. The chain is built from TRBV5-1 and TRBJ1-2; 7 bases match TRBD1. The clonotype comes from a woman aged 30 to 39 in good health and CMV-seropositive. Sample: PBMCs. CDR3 in DNA: TGCGCCAGCAGTTCCACAGGGGTTCGCGATGGCTACACCTTC. It is translated as CASSSTGVRDGYTF.